This TCR beta chain was sequenced in a study of blood T cell repertoires in COVID-19. Participant ages covered roughly 18 to 90 years across 25 or so US areas. Participants' reported clinical history set cohort assignment. Germline CDR1 and CDR2: MGHRA and YSYEKL. With 4 bases removed from V and 5 bases from J, the gap between germline ends came to 26 bases. The CDR3 spans 19 residues. Method: immunoSEQ multiplex PCR; TCRdb's copy keeps in-frame clones and lacks some. Of around 200,000 clones in the sample, around 90% were seen once. The V and J genes are TRBV4-1 and TRBJ2-2, with TRBD2 as a possible D gene (6 bases). Specimen: PBMCs or T cells enriched from blood (not recorded which). The receptor comes from a man aged 18 to 29 with acute COVID-19. The CDR3 region has the DNA TGCGCCAGCAGCCTTAAGGAGGGCAGCACCATCGGTGGAACCGGGGAGCTGTTTTTT. Its translation: CASSLKEGSTIGGTGELFF.